Each of the 23 T cell receptor beta chains below was sequenced from the same sample in a study of shared clonotypes between healthy human individuals. Sequenced by immunoSEQ multiplex PCR; TCRdb stores in-frame clones only, minus some. The top ten clones hold roughly 1.8% of a sample with 730,000 or so clones, about 78% of them seen once. Material: memory CD4+ T cells sorted from blood. Subset denoted: CD45RA-negative fraction. These receptors were obtained from a woman in her twenties or thirties in good health.

CDR3 residues: CASSVQQRNSGNTIYF. CDR3 nucleotide sequence: TGTGCCAGCAGTGTACAACAGAGAAACTCTGGAAACACCATATATTTT. The V and J genes are TRBV6-1 and TRBJ1-3; D gene unclear. V was shortened by 4 bases and J by 0 bases, with 13 bases between the two germline ends. Germline-derived CDR1 and CDR2 are MNHNS and SASEGT. The CDR3 is 16 residues long.

The chain carries TRBV27 and TRBJ2-3; 7 nucleotides match TRBD2. CDR1 is MNHEY, CDR2 SMNVEV, per germline (reference sequence). The CDR3 totals 16 residues. The V segment lost 5 bases and the J segment 2 bases; nucleotides outside the gene matches: 10. CDR3 amino acids: CASSPTQRGPTDTQYF. The CDR3 DNA reads as TGTGCCAGCAGTCCCACCCAGCGGGGCCCCACAGATACGCAGTATTTT.

The chain joins TRBV9 to TRBJ2-1, with 8 bases that match TRBD1. Trimming removed 4 bases from V and 1 base from J; junction bases left unmatched: 4. Germline V gene data show CDR1 as SGDLS and CDR2 as YYNGEE. The CDR3 extends over 15 amino acids. The CDR3 loop is CASSPRDRSYNEQFF. For the CDR3, the DNA is TGTGCCAGCAGCCCCCGGGACAGGTCCTACAATGAGCAGTTCTTC.

This clone was seen a handful of times. The chain combines TRBV6-5 with TRBJ1-4; 9 bases are a match to TRBD1. CDR3 length: 14 amino acids. The junction had 2 bases not matched to a gene; V was cut back by 2 bases and J by 7 bases. Germline loops: CDR1 MNHEY, CDR2 SVGAGI. The CDR3 reads CASSYGTGIEKLFF. In DNA form, the CDR3 reads TGTGCCAGCAGTTACGGGACAGGGATTGAAAAACTGTTTTTT.

Written as DNA, the CDR3 is TGTGCCAGCAGCTTATCCGCGGGAGGATACGAGCAGTACTTC. It yields the protein CASSLSAGGYEQYF. The genes are TRBV7-2 and TRBJ2-7; 8 bases fit TRBD2. The germline gives CDR1 SGHTA, CDR2 FQGNSA. The CDR3 has 14 amino acids. After removal of 2 bases from V and 4 bases from J, the junction contained 4 bases not matched to a gene.

This chain joins TRBV5-6 and TRBJ2-1, with 7 bases that match TRBD2. The CDR3 spans 15 residues. Germline-derived CDR1 and CDR2 are SGHDT and YYEEEE. Trimming took 0 bases from V and 5 from J; bases not matched to a gene: 5. The CDR3 bases are TGTGCCAGCAGCTTGGTGGGCGGGAGTCACAATGAGCAGTTCTTC. Amino acid sequence: CASSLVGGSHNEQFF.

This clone has at least ten counts. CDR3 sequence: CASVAGGPQETQYF. The CDR3 DNA reads as TGTGCCAGCGTAGCGGGAGGCCCCCAAGAGACCCAGTACTTC. V usage is TRBV6-1 and J usage is TRBJ2-5, with 10 bases lining up with TRBD2. Looked up from germline, CDR1 is MNHNS and CDR2 is SASEGT. V gave up 8 bases and J gave up 1 base; unmatched junction bases: 4. This CDR3 contains 14 residues.

This clone was detected once. V usage is TRBV27 and J usage is TRBJ1-5; tentatively, D is TRBD1 (6 bases). Per the germline V gene, CDR1 is MNHEY and CDR2 is SMNVEV (reference sequence). This CDR3 contains 14 residues. Trimming took off 6 bases at V and 7 bases at J, with 16 bases between the two ends. The CDR3 region is CASSNHRAGQPQHF. The CDR3 DNA is TGTGCCAGCAGCAACCACAGGGCGGGACAGCCCCAGCATTTT.

The rearrangement joins TRBV10-3 to TRBJ2-2; a possible D gene is TRBD1 (11 bases). The length of the CDR3 is 19 residues. V lost 4 bases and J lost 8, with 29 bases in between. The germline gives CDR1 ENHRY, CDR2 SYGVKD. The CDR3 nucleotides are TGTGCCATCAGTGGGACAGGGGGCCGGAGCGGGAGGGCCAAAGGGGAGCTGTTTTTT. Protein: CAISGTGGRSGRAKGELFF.

The table lists this clone with a few counts. This chain connects TRBV10-3 to TRBJ2-5, with 7 positions matching TRBD1. Germline CDR1 and CDR2: ENHRY and SYGVKD. CDR3 length: 14 amino acids. With V trimmed by 5 bases and J by 5 bases, 8 bases remained unmatched. CDR3 DNA sequence: TGTGCCATCAGTAGCGCAGGGGGTATCGAGACCCAGTACTTC. Protein product: CAISSAGGIETQYF.

This chain joins TRBV5-4 and TRBJ1-2, with D hard to call. From germline, CDR1 is SGHNT and CDR2 YYREEE (reference sequence). V was pared by 3 bases and J by 8 bases, with 17 bases between. This CDR3 spans 14 amino acids. CDR3 in DNA: TGTGCCAGCAGCTCCCTTGGGATCCTTCAAGGCTACACCTTC. Protein: CASSSLGILQGYTF.

About this clone itself: In the same sample, other DNA sequences code for this CDR3. The J gene is TRBJ1-2, the V gene TRBV28; no reliable D call. Germline CDR1 is MDHEN and CDR2 is SYDVKM. Trimming took 3 bases from V and 1 from J, leaving 6 bases between them. This CDR3 region has 13 residues. In DNA, the CDR3 is TGTGCCAGCAGTTTCAGTCGTAACTATGGCTACACCTTC. This encodes CASSFSRNYGYTF.

This clone was found a few times. The genes are TRBV30 and TRBJ2-4; 7 nucleotides align to TRBD2. Germline V gene sequence: CDR1 GTSNPN, CDR2 SVGIG (reference sequence). This CDR3 region has 12 residues. V lost 3 bases and J lost 8; bases outside the gene matches: 4. The CDR3 DNA reads as TGTGCCTGGAGGCAGGGAGGGGACATTCAGTACTTC. As protein: CAWRQGGDIQYF.

The V and J genes are TRBV19 and TRBJ2-5; D possibly corresponds to TRBD1 (5 bases). The CDR3 contains 15 residues. The V end was cut by 11 bases, the J end by 4 bases, with 23 bases between. Germline assignment: CDR1 LNHDA and CDR2 SQIVND (reference sequence). CDR3 sequence: CASSRVPRSSETQYF. DNA for the CDR3: TGTGCCTCGTCCAGGGTTCCTAGATCGTCAGAGACCCAGTACTTC. Filled out from reference TRBV19 and TRBJ2-5, the complete variable domain reads DGGITQSPKYLFRKEGQNVTLSCEQNLNHDAMYWYRQDPGQGLRLIYYSQIVNDFQKGDIAEGYSVSREKKESFPLTVTSAQKNPTAFYLCASSRVPRSSETQYFGPGTRLLVL.

CDR3 coding DNA: TGTGCCAGCATTGGGCTAGCGGGAGCGAATACGCAGTATTTT. Translated: CASIGLAGANTQYF. This chain connects TRBV2 to TRBJ2-3; 10 bases are shared with TRBD2. The CDR3 contains 14 residues. The V gene's germline CDR1 is SNHLY and CDR2 FYNNEI. The V segment lost 7 bases and the J segment 7 bases; nucleotides outside the gene matches: 8.

The chain joins TRBV7-3 to TRBJ2-2; 7 nucleotides agree with TRBD1. The V and J ends lost 5 bases and 7 bases, in that order; junction bases with no gene match: 10. Germline CDR1 and CDR2: SGHTA and FQGTGA. The CDR3 length is 15 residues. This chain's CDR3 is CASSASRQGRGELFF. CDR3 coding DNA: TGTGCCAGCAGCGCCTCCAGACAGGGTCGCGGGGAGCTGTTTTTT.

In its sample, this clone was seen once. The sample carries other DNA sequences with the same CDR3. V and J are TRBV11-1 and TRBJ1-1; D call uncertain. V was cut by 3 bases and J by 0 bases, with 5 bases left in between. The CDR3 runs 13 residues. Germline V gives CDR1 SGHAT, CDR2 FQDESV (reference sequence). The CDR3 reads CASSLRLNTEAFF. As DNA, the CDR3 is TGTGCCAGCAGCTTGCGGCTGAACACTGAAGCTTTCTTT.

The chain recombines TRBV29-1 with TRBJ2-5; D call uncertain. The V end lost 3 bases, the J end lost 2 bases, and 4 bases lay between the germline ends. The CDR3 length is 11 residues. Germline V gives CDR1 SQVTM, CDR2 ANQGSEA. The DNA of the CDR3 is TGCAGCGTTGATGGACAAGAGACCCAGTACTTC. Translation gives CSVDGQETQYF. Together with reference TRBV29-1 and TRBJ2-5, the CDR3 gives the full variable domain: SAVISQKPSRDICQRGTSLTIQCQVDSQVTMMFWYRQQPGQSLTLIATANQGSEATYESGFVIDKFPISRPNLTFSTLTVSNMSPEDSSIYLCSVDGQETQYFGPGTRLLVL.

The chain recombines TRBV5-6 with TRBJ1-2; D ambiguous. CDR1 SGHDT and CDR2 YYEEEE come from the germline V gene. This CDR3 spans 15 amino acids. V lost 4 bases and J 8 bases, leaving 21 bases between the germline ends. CDR3 protein: CASSRQAVKARGYTF. The CDR3 DNA follows: TGTGCCAGCAGCAGGCAGGCAGTTAAGGCTCGGGGCTACACCTTC. The full variable domain, in which reference TRBV5-6 and TRBJ1-2 provide the parts outside the CDR3, is DAGVTQSPTHLIKTRGQQVTLRCSPKSGHDTVSWYQQALGQGPQFIFQYYEEEERQRGNFPDRFSGHQFPNYSSELNVNALLLGDSALYLCASSRQAVKARGYTFGSGTRLTVV.

The gene calls are TRBV6-1 and TRBJ1-4; 8 nucleotides agree with TRBD1. This CDR3 contains 18 residues. CDR1 is MNHNS and CDR2 is SASEGT in the germline V gene. Trimming took 4 bases from V and 5 from J; bases not matched to a gene: 15. CDR3 sequence reads: CASSAPGQAPLGNEKLFF. The CDR3 region has the DNA TGTGCCAGCAGTGCCCCGGGACAGGCCCCGTTGGGAAATGAAAAACTGTTTTTT.

The chain recombines TRBV2 with TRBJ1-2; no definite D call. The germline gives CDR1 SNHLY, CDR2 FYNNEI. The CDR3 length is 14 residues. With 0 bases removed from V and 1 base from J, the gap between germline ends came to 6 bases. The CDR3 coding sequence is TGTGCCAGCAGTGAAGCTGGCAATAACTATGGCTACACCTTC. Translated: CASSEAGNNYGYTF.

The chain is built from TRBV5-1 and TRBJ2-5; 7 nucleotides match TRBD2. The germline V gene has CDR1 SGHRS and CDR2 YFSETQ. This CDR3 has 13 amino acids. V dropped 5 bases and J dropped 1; count of bases not matched to a gene: 2. CDR3 protein: CASRREIQETQYF. The CDR3 coding sequence is TGCGCCAGCAGGCGGGAGATCCAAGAGACCCAGTACTTC.

The chain links TRBV7-8 to TRBJ1-4; D not resolved. Germline CDR1 and CDR2: SGHVS and FQNEAQ. Trimming removed 2 bases from V and 4 bases from J, with 2 bases in between. This CDR3 contains 12 residues. The CDR3 DNA sequence: TGTGCCAGCAGCTTACATAATGAAAAACTGTTTTTT. Protein sequence: CASSLHNEKLFF.